This TCR delta chain was observed in a study of gamma-delta T cells after stem cell transplantation. With CATT, TCRdb re-called clones from the RT-PCR reads. The sample consists of more than 1,500 delta-chain clones, about 14% of them appearing once. Sequenced: gamma-delta T cells. The clonotype originates from a human donor. It is not recorded whose cells these are; they may come from a transplant donor.

The CDR3 coding sequence is TGTGCTCTTGGGGAAATAGAGGAGGCCTACCCGTACTGGGAAGGAGGCGGTAAACTCATCTTT. This gives the protein CALGEIEEAYPYWEGGGKLIF. The genes are TRDV1 and TRDJ1, with D perhaps TRDD3 (6 bases). The CDR3 runs to 21 residues. Germline V gene data show CDR1 as TSWWSYY and CDR2 as QGS. V was trimmed by 2 bases and J by 7 bases, leaving 35 bases between them.